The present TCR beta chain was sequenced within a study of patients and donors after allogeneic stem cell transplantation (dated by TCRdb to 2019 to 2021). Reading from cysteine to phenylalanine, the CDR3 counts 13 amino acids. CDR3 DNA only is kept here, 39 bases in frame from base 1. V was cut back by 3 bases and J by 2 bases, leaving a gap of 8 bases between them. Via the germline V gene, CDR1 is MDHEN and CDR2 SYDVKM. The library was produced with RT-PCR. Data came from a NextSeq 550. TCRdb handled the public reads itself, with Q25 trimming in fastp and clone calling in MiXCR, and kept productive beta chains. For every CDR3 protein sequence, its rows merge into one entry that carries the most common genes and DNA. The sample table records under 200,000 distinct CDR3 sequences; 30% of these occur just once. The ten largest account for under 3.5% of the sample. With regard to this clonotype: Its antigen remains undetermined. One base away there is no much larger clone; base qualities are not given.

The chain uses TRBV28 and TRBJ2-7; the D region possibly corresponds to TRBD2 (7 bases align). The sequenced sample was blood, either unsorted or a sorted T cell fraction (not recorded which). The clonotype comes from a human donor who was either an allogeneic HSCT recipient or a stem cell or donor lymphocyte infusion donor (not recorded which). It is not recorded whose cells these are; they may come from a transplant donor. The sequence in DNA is TGTGCCAGCAGTTTCGGGGGGCCCTACGAGCAGTACTTC. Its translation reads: CASSFGGPYEQYF.